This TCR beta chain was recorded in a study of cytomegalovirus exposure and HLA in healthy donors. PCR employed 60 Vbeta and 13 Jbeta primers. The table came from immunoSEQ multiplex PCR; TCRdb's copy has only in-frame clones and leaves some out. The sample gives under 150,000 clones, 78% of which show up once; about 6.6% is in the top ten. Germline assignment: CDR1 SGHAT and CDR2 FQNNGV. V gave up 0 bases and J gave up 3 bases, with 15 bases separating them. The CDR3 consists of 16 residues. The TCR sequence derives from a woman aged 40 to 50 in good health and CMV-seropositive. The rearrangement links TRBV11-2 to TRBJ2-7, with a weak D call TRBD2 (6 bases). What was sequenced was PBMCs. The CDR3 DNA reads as TGTGCCAGCAGCTTAGATTTATTTGGTAGCGGCTACGAGCAGTACTTC. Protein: CASSLDLFGSGYEQYF.